This TCR beta chain was captured by sequencing in a study of response to subunit inactivated influenza vaccine. Germline trimming cut 3 bases from V and 5 bases from J; bases unmatched to any gene: 23. Germline lookup yields CDR1 MNHEY and CDR2 SVGEGT. This CDR3 has 21 amino acids. This clonotype has a handful of counts. Its antigen is undetermined. The study, taken as a whole, reports: The study's authors posited that every seasonal influenza vaccination enlists few new T cells.

TCRdb redid the calling of the RT-PCR reads with MiXCR, one entry per CDR3 protein. Among hundreds of thousands of distinct CDR3 sequences, approximately 15% were seen once, and the ten largest hold less than 7%. The clonotype originates from a middle-aged man who received an inactivated influenza vaccine. This sequence joins TRBV6-2 or TRBV6-3 and TRBJ2-2, with 8 bases fitting TRBD2. This material consisted of PBMCs from blood, taken 14 to 15 days before vaccination. This chain's CDR3 is CASSYISAVLAAYYRTGELFF. CDR3 nucleotide sequence: TGTGCCAGCAGTTATATCTCGGCAGTACTAGCGGCTTATTATAGGACCGGGGAGCTGTTTTTT.